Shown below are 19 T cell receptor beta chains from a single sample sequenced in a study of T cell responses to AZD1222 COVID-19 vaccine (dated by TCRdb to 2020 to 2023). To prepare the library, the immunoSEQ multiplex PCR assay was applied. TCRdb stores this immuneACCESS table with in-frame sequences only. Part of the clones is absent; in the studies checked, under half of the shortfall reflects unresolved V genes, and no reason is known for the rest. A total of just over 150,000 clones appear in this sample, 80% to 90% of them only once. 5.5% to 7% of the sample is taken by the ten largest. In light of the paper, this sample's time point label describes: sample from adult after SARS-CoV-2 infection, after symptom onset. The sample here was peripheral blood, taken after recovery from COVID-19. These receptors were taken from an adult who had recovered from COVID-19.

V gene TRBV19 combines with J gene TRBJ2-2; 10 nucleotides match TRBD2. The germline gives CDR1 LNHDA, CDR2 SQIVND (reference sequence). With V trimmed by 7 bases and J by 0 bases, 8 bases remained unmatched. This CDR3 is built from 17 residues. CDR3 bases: TGTGCCAGTACCATACTAGCGGGGCGATCGAACACCGGGGAGCTGTTTTTT. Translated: CASTILAGRSNTGELFF.

As DNA, the CDR3 is TGTGCCAGCAGCCTCGGGACTAGAGTTCCCGAGCAGTACTTC. This translates into CASSLGTRVPEQYF. The chain carries TRBV13 and TRBJ2-7, with 8 bases fitting TRBD2. CDR1 is PRHDT and CDR2 is FYEKMQ in the germline V gene (reference sequence). The CDR3 consists of 14 residues. The ends lost 5 bases at V and 6 bases at J; junction bases unmatched: 9.

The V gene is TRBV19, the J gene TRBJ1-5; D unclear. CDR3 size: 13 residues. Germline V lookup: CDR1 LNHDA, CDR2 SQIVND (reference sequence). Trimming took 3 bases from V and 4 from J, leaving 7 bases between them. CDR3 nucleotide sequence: TGTGCCAGTAGTATTTTAAATAATCAGCCCCAGCATTTT. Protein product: CASSILNNQPQHF.

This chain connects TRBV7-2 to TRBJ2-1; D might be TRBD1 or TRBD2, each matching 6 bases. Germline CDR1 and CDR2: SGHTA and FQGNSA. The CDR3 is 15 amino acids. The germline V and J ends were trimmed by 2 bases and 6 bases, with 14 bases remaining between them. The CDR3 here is CASSLFRGQGNEQFF. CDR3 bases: TGTGCCAGCAGCTTATTCCGGGGGCAGGGCAATGAGCAGTTCTTC.

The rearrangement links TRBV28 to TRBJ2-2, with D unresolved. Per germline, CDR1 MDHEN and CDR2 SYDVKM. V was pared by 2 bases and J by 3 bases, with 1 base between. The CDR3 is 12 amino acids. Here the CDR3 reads CASSLDTGELFF. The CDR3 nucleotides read TGTGCCAGCAGTTTAGACACCGGGGAGCTGTTTTTT.

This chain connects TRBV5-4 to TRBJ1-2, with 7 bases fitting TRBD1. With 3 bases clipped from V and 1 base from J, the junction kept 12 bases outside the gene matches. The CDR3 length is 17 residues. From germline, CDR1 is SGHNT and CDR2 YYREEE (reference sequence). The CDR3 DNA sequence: TGTGCCAGCAGCTCCCTTCAGGGACAGCCCATTAACTATGGCTACACCTTC. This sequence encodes CASSSLQGQPINYGYTF.

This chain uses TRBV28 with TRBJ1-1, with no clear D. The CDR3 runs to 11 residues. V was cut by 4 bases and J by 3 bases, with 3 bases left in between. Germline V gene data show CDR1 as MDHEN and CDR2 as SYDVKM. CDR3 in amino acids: CASSSYTEAFF. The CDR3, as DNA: TGTGCCAGCAGTTCGTACACTGAAGCTTTCTTT.

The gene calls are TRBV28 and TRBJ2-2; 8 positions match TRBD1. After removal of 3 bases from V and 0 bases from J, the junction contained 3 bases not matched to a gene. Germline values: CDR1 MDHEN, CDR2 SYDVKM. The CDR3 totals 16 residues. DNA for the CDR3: TGTGCCAGCAGTTTGGGGACAGGCCCGAACACCGGGGAGCTGTTTTTT. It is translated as CASSLGTGPNTGELFF.

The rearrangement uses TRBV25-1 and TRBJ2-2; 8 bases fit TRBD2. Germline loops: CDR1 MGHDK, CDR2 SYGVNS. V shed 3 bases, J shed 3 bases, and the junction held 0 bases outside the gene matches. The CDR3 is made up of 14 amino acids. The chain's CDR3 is CASSDGRDTGELFF. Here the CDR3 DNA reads TGTGCCAGCAGTGACGGGAGGGACACCGGGGAGCTGTTTTTT.

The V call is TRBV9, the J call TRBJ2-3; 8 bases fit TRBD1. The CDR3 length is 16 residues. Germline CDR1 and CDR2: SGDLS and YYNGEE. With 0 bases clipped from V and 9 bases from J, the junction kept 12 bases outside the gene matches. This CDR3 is CASSVEVGQGRGTQYF. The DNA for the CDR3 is TGTGCCAGCAGCGTAGAAGTCGGACAGGGAAGGGGGACGCAGTATTTT.

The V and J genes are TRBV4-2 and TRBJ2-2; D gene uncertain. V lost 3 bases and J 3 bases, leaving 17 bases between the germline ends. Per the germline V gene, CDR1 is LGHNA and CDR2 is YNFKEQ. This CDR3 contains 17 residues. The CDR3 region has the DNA TGTGCCAGCAGCCAGGATGCAGTTTCACGCGACACCGGGGAGCTGTTTTTT. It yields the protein CASSQDAVSRDTGELFF.

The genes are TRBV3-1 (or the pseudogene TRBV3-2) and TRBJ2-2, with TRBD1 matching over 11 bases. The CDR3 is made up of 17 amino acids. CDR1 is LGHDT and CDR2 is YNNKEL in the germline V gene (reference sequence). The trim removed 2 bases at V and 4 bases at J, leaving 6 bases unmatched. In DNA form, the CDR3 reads TGTGCCAGCAGCCAACAGGACAGGGGGCTAGTCACCGGGGAGCTGTTTTTT. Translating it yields CASSQQDRGLVTGELFF.

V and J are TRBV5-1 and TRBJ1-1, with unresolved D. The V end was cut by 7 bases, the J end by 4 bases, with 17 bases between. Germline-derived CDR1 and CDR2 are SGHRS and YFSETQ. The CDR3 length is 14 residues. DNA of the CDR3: TGCGCCAGCTACACCGGTCAGGCGTCCACTGAAGCTTTCTTT. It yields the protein CASYTGQASTEAFF.

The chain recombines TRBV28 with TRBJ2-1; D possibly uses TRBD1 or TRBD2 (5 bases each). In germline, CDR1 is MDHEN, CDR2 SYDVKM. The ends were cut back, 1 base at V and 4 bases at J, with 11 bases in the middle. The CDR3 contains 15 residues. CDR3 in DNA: TGTGCCAGCAGTTTATCGGGACCCAGGTACAATGAGCAGTTCTTC. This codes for CASSLSGPRYNEQFF.

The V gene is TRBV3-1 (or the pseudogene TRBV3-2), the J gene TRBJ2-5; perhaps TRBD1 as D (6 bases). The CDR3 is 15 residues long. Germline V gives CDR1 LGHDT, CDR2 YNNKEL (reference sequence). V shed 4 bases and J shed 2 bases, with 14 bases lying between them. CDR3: CASSPGVSGQETQYF. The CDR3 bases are TGTGCCAGCAGCCCAGGGGTGTCGGGACAAGAGACCCAGTACTTC.

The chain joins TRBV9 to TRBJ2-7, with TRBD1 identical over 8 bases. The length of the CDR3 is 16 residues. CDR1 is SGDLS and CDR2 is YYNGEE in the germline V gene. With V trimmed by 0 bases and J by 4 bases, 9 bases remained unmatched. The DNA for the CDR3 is TGTGCCAGCAGCGTAGCTGCGCAGGGGGCCAGATACGAGCAGTACTTC. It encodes CASSVAAQGARYEQYF. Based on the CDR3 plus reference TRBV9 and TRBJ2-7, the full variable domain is DSGVTQTPKHLITATGQRVTLRCSPRSGDLSVYWYQQSLDQGLQFLIQYYNGEERAKGNILERFSAQQFPDLHSELNLSSLELGDSALYFCASSVAAQGARYEQYFGPGTRLTVT.

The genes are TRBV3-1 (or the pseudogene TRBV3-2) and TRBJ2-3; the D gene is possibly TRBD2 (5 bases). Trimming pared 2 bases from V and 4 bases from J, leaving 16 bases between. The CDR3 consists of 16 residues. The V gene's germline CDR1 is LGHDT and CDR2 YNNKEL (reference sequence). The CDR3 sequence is CASSQRSGRRADTQYF. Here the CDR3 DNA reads TGTGCCAGCAGCCAAAGAAGTGGGAGAAGGGCAGATACGCAGTATTTT.

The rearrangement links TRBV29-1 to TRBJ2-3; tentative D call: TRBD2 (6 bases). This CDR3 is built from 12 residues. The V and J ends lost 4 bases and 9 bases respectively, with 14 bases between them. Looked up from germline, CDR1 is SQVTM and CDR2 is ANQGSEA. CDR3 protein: CSVVDSAGTQYF. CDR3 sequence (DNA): TGCAGCGTTGTTGACAGCGCGGGGACGCAGTATTTT.

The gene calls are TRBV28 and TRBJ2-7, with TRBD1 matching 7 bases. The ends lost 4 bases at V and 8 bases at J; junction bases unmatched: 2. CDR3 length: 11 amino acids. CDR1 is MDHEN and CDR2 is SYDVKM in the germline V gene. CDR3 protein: CASSYRGKQYF. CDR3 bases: TGTGCCAGCAGTTACAGGGGTAAGCAGTACTTC.